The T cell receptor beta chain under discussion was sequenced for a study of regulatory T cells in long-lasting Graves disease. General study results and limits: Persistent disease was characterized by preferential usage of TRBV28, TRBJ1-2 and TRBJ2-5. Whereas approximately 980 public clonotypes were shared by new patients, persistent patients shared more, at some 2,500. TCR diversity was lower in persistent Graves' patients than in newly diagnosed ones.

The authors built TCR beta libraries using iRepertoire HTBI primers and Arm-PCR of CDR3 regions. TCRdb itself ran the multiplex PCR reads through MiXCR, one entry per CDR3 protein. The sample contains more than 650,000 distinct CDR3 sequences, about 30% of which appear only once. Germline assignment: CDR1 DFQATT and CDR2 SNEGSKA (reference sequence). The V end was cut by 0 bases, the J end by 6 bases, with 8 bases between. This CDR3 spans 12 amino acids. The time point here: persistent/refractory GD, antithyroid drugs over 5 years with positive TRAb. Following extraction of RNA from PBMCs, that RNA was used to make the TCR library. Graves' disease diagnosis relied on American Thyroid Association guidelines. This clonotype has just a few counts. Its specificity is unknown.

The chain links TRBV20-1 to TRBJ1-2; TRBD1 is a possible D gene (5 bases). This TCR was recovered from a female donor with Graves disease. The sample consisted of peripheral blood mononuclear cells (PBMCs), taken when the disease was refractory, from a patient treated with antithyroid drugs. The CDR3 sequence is CSARDWDHGYTF. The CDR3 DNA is TGCAGTGCTAGAGATTGGGACCATGGCTACACCTTC.